The present T cell receptor (beta chain) was sequenced within a study of T cells after posttransplantation cyclophosphamide. Concerning this clone itself: Its antigen is unidentified.

Busulfan-fludarabine conditioning, marrow transplant, and cyclophosphamide on days +3 and +4 were administered. Repertoires were generated with immunoSEQ multiplex PCR, while TCRdb's copy carries only in-frame clones and drops some. The sample shows about 4,600 clones, around 82% of them seen only once. Findings of the study overall: Donor-recipient repertoire similarity was low at 1-2 months, rising over year one. TRB clonality was highly associated with recipient CMV seropositivity and reactivation. Tissue-infiltrating T cells from skin or gut overlapped little with blood T cells.

This specimen consisted of PBMCs, obtained 86 days after allogeneic stem cell transplant with posttransplant cyclophosphamide. The TCR originated in a male patient between 50 and 60 years old who received an allogeneic stem cell transplant from an unrelated donor, was CMV-positive, and had acute GVHD only. Some T cells may be graft donor cells.

CDR3 nucleotide sequence: TGTGCCAGCAGCCCAGGGGACAGACCGAGCTCTGGAAACACCATATATTTT. Amino acid sequence: CASSPGDRPSSGNTIYF. V is TRBV7-2 and J is TRBJ1-3, with TRBD1 identical over 7 bases. Germline V gene sequence: CDR1 SGHTA, CDR2 FQGNSA. The length of the CDR3 is 17 residues. With 5 bases clipped from V and 0 bases from J, the junction kept 10 bases outside the gene matches. The whole variable domain, filled in from reference TRBV7-2 and TRBJ1-3, reads GAGVSQSPSNKVTEKGKDVELRCDPISGHTALYWYRQSLGQGLEFLIYFQGNSAPDKSGLPSDRFSAERTGGSVSTLTIQRTQQEDSAVYLCASSPGDRPSSGNTIYFGEGSWLTVV.